This T cell receptor (beta chain) was sequenced for a study of vaccination effects on CD4 cells after COVID-19. The study's findings and limits: Clones of infection and vaccine origin contracted markedly late after vaccination.

Of note for this clone: Its antigen is unknown.

Repertoires were generated with immunoSEQ multiplex PCR, while TCRdb's copy carries only in-frame clones and drops some. The repertoire includes some 68,000 clones, approximately 70% of them detected once, and over 4% sits in the top ten. Per germline, CDR1 SEHNR and CDR2 FQNEAQ (reference sequence). V lost 2 bases and J lost 5; bases outside the gene matches: 2. CDR3 length equals 15 residues. Ahead of sequencing, the ViraFEST assay grew antigen-specific CD4+ T cells using viral peptide pools. Once cultured for under 11 days, the cells underwent separation to obtain CD4+ T cells. Vaccinated recipients, who were negative for nucleocapsid antibodies, had no history of SARS-CoV-2 infection.

This receptor was taken from a human donor who received a COVID-19 vaccine. The source was CD4+ T cells from PBMCs cultured with HCoV-OC43 spike peptides, collected before COVID-19 vaccination. As for subset: HCoV-OC43 spike overlapping peptide pool stimulation. This chain joins TRBV7-9 and TRBJ2-1; TRBD2 matches at 11 bases. The CDR3 nucleotides read TGTGCCAGCAGCTTAAGACTAGCGGGGAACAATGAGCAGTTCTTC. Its translation: CASSLRLAGNNEQFF.